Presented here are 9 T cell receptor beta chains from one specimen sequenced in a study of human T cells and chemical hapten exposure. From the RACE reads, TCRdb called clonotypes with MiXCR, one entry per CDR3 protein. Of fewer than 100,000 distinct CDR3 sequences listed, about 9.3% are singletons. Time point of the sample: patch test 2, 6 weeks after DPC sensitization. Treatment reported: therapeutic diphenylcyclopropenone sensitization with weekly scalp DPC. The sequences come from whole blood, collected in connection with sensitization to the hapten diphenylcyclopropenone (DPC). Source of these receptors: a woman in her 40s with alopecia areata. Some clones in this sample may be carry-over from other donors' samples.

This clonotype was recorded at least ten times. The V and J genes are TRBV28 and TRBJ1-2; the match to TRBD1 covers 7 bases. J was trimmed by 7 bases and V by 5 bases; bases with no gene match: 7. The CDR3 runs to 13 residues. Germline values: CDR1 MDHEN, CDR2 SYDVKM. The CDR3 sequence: CASSPPAGGGYTF. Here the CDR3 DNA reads TGTGCCAGCAGTCCTCCGGCAGGGGGTGGCTACACCTTC.

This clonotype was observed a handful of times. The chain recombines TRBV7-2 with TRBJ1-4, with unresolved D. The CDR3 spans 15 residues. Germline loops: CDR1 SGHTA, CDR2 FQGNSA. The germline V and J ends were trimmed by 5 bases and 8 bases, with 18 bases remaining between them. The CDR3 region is CASSPSGNPMEKLFF. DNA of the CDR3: TGTGCCAGCAGCCCATCGGGCAACCCTATGGAAAAACTGTTTTTT.

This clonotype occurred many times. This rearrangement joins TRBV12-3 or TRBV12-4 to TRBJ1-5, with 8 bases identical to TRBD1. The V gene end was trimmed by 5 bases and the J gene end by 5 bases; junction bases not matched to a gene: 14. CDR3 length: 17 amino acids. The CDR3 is CASSPATGARLDQPQHF. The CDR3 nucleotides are TGTGCCAGCAGTCCAGCGACAGGGGCGAGGCTGGATCAGCCCCAGCATTTT.

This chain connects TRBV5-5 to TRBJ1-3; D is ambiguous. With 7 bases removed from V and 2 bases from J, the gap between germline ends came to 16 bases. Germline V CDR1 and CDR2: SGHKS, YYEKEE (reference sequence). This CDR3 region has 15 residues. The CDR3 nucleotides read TGTGCCAGCGCAATTGGAGGTGGTGCTGGAAACACCATATATTTT. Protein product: CASAIGGGAGNTIYF.

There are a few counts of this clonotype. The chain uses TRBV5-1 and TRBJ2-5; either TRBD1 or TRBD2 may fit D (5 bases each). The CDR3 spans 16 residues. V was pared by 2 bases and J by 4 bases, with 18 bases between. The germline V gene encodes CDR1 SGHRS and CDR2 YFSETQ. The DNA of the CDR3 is TGCGCCAGCAGCTTCTTATCTAGAGGGCAGGGAGAGACCCAGTACTTC. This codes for CASSFLSRGQGETQYF.

CDR3 nucleotides: TGTGCCAGCAACCTTCCTCGAAACACCATATATTTT. Translation: CASNLPRNTIYF. The rearrangement joins TRBV12-3 or TRBV12-4 to TRBJ1-3; D is uncertain. This CDR3 is 12 amino acids long. V shed 7 bases and J shed 5 bases, with 9 bases lying between them.

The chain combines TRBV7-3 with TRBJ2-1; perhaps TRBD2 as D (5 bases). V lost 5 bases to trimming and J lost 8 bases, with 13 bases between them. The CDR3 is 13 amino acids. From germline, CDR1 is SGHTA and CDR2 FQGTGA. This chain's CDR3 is CASSPFLGDEQFF. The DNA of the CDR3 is TGTGCCAGCAGCCCCTTCCTCGGGGATGAGCAGTTCTTC.

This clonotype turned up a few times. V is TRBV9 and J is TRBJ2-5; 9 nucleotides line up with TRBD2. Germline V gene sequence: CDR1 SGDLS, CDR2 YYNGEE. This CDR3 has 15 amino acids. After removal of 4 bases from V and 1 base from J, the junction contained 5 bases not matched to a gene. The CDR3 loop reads CASSLPLAGQETQYF. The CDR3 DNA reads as TGTGCCAGCAGCCTCCCACTAGCGGGCCAAGAGACCCAGTACTTC.

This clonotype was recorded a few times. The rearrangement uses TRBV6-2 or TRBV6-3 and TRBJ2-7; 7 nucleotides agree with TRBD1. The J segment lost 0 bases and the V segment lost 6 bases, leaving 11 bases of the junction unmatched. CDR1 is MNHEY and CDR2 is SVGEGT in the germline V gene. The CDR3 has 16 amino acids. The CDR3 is CASSSLGGGRSYEQYF. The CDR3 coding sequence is TGTGCCAGCAGCTCCCTAGGGGGCGGGCGCTCCTACGAGCAGTACTTC.